This TCR beta chain was documented in a study of PD-L1 blockade in urothelial cancer. Study-wide background: Analysis of blood occurred 3 weeks (second dose) and 6 weeks after treatment start. Overall study results and limits: Better survival was forecast by a pretreatment blood TCR clonality below the median.

As for this clone: Its target is not known.

Sequencing was performed with immunoSEQ multiplex PCR; in TCRdb, only in-frame clones are kept and a portion is missing. The sample has about 91,000 clones, 90% to 95% seen once. Source: PBMCs, taken around atezolizumab (anti-PD-L1) treatment. The sequence came from a man aged 60 to 69 with urothelial cancer.

CDR3 residues: CAISESLTSGPLYEQYF. Here the CDR3 DNA reads TGTGCCATCAGTGAGTCTCTGACTAGCGGCCCCTTGTACGAGCAGTACTTC. The rearrangement uses TRBV10-3 and TRBJ2-7; 9 positions match TRBD2. The CDR3 length is 17 residues. After removal of 0 bases from V and 4 bases from J, the junction contained 10 bases not matched to a gene. CDR1 is ENHRY and CDR2 is SYGVKD in the germline V gene.